Shown below are 14 T cell receptor beta chains from a single sample sequenced in a study of CD8 T cells in Susac syndrome. Random hexamers primed reverse transcription of about 0.45 to 1 ug RNA. Each CDR3 protein gets one entry after TCRdb re-called the immunoSEQ multiplex PCR reads with MiXCR. The profile shows some 110,000 distinct CDR3 sequences, around 92% of them singletons. Material for sequencing was CD4+ T cells from PBMCs. The receptors originated from a human donor with multiple sclerosis.

The chain joins TRBV3-1 to TRBJ1-1; D is unclear. The V end lost 5 bases, the J end lost 6 bases, and 10 bases lay between the germline ends. The CDR3 runs 12 residues. Per the germline V gene, CDR1 is LGHDT and CDR2 is YNNKEL (reference sequence). The CDR3 region is CASSSRVAEAFF. The CDR3, as DNA: TGTGCCAGCAGCTCCCGAGTGGCTGAAGCTTTCTTT. The full variable domain, in which reference TRBV3-1 and TRBJ1-1 provide the parts outside the CDR3, is DTAVSQTPKYLVTQMGNDKSIKCEQNLGHDTMYWYKQDSKKFLKIMFSYNNKELIINETVPNRFSPKSPDKAHLNLHINSLELGDSAVYFCASSSRVAEAFFGQGTRLTVV.

This chain uses TRBV20-1 with TRBJ1-1; D unresolved. This CDR3 has 14 residues. Trimming shortened V by 0 bases and J by 7 bases, and 15 bases separated the two germline ends. Germline CDR1 is DFQATT and CDR2 is SNEGSKA (reference sequence). Here the CDR3 DNA reads TGCAGTGCTAGAGATCAAGGCAGAACAATTGAAGCTTTCTTT. It codes for CSARDQGRTIEAFF.

The CDR3 DNA follows: TGTGCCAGCACAAAACTTGGACCCTCCTACGAGCAGTACTTC. Protein: CASTKLGPSYEQYF. The chain links TRBV6-2 or TRBV6-3 to TRBJ2-7, with D uncertain. Germline CDR1 MNHEY, CDR2 SVGEGT. Trimming pared 7 bases from V and 0 bases from J, leaving 13 bases between. CDR3 length: 14 residues.

The V and J genes are TRBV20-1 and TRBJ1-1; TRBD1 is a possible D gene (6 bases). Germline V gene data show CDR1 as DFQATT and CDR2 as SNEGSKA (reference sequence). The CDR3 covers 16 residues. V lost 1 base, J lost 0 bases, and 15 bases lay in between. CDR3 sequence (DNA): TGCAGTGCTAGAGCATCCGGGACACGATTGAACACTGAAGCTTTCTTT. Protein sequence: CSARASGTRLNTEAFF.

The genes are TRBV20-1 and TRBJ1-2, with D uncertain. Germline CDR1 DFQATT, CDR2 SNEGSKA (reference sequence). Trimming removed 3 bases at V and 4 bases at J, with 15 bases between. This CDR3 has 14 amino acids. The CDR3 DNA is TGCAGTGCTAGTAAGGGAAGGGCTGGCTATGGCTACACCTTC. Residues: CSASKGRAGYGYTF.

The V and J genes are TRBV19 and TRBJ2-5; D possibly corresponds to TRBD1 (5 bases). CDR1 and CDR2 from the germline V gene are LNHDA and SQIVND (reference sequence). The CDR3 runs 13 residues. With 6 bases removed from V and 0 bases from J, the gap between germline ends came to 8 bases. CDR3 loop: CASSKTDQETQYF. The CDR3 DNA reads TGTGCCAGTAGCAAGACAGACCAAGAGACCCAGTACTTC. Full variable domain (remainder filled in from reference TRBV19 and TRBJ2-5): DGGITQSPKYLFRKEGQNVTLSCEQNLNHDAMYWYRQDPGQGLRLIYYSQIVNDFQKGDIAEGYSVSREKKESFPLTVTSAQKNPTAFYLCASSKTDQETQYFGPGTRLLVL.

The V gene is TRBV6-5, the J gene TRBJ2-1, with D perhaps assigned TRBD1 or TRBD2 (7 bases each). This CDR3 comprises 12 residues. V was clipped by 6 bases and J by 10 bases, with 13 bases between them. In germline, CDR1 is MNHEY, CDR2 SVGAGI. The CDR3 DNA sequence: TGTGCCAGCAGCCCGGGGGGACAGGAGCAGTTCTTC. Residues: CASSPGGQEQFF.

The chain links TRBV7-8 to TRBJ2-1; perhaps TRBD2 as D (6 bases). The V gene lost 5 bases and the J gene lost 6 bases, with 20 bases spanning the gap. The germline gives CDR1 SGHVS, CDR2 FQNEAQ. The CDR3 runs to 16 residues. The DNA of the CDR3 is TGTGCCAGCAGCCCACCCCCTTGGGGACTGGGCAATGAGCAGTTCTTC. Protein: CASSPPPWGLGNEQFF.

The chain recombines TRBV6-2 or TRBV6-3 with TRBJ1-4, with D perhaps matching TRBD1 (6 bases). Trimming cost V 2 bases and J 8 bases, with 15 bases left between them. The CDR3 has 15 amino acids. Looked up from germline, CDR1 is MNHEY and CDR2 is SVGEGT. The CDR3 sequence: CASSYLGRGGEKLFF. CDR3 bases: TGTGCCAGCAGTTACCTGGGCAGGGGAGGAGAAAAACTGTTTTTT.

J is TRBJ1-2 and V is TRBV2; D is uncertain. Trimming removed 7 bases at V and 0 bases at J, with 15 bases between. From germline, CDR1 is SNHLY and CDR2 FYNNEI. The CDR3 length is 15 residues. The DNA of the CDR3 is TGTGCCAGCAAGGGTTACAGTAAAGCTAACTATGGCTACACCTTC. Its protein is CASKGYSKANYGYTF.

The CDR3 coding sequence is TGTGCCAGCAGACCACAGGGGGCGACGGACACTGAAGCTTTCTTT. It specifies CASRPQGATDTEAFF. V gene TRBV6-1 combines with J gene TRBJ1-1; 9 bases line up with TRBD1. Germline V lookup: CDR1 MNHNS, CDR2 SASEGT. V trimming: 6 bases; J trimming: 3 bases; junction bases outside the gene matches: 8. The CDR3 runs 15 residues.

The genes are TRBV4-2 and TRBJ1-1; D might be TRBD1 (5 bases). The CDR3 has 15 amino acids. Germline loops: CDR1 LGHNA, CDR2 YNFKEQ. V was clipped by 5 bases and J by 0 bases, with 13 bases between them. DNA of the CDR3: TGTGCCAGCAGCTTGAGCGGGGCGATGAACACTGAAGCTTTCTTT. Encoded protein: CASSLSGAMNTEAFF.

The chain couples TRBV7-9 to TRBJ2-2, with D possibly called TRBD1 or TRBD2 (5 bases each). CDR3 length: 13 residues. Germline V gene data show CDR1 as SEHNR and CDR2 as FQNEAQ (reference sequence). The V and J ends lost 6 bases and 4 bases respectively, with 9 bases between them. CDR3 residues: CASRMGVTGELFF. In DNA form, the CDR3 reads TGTGCCAGCAGAATGGGGGTCACCGGGGAGCTGTTTTTT.

The rearrangement joins TRBV3-1 to TRBJ1-1; no clear D gene. CDR1 is LGHDT and CDR2 is YNNKEL in the germline V gene (reference sequence). The length of the CDR3 is 13 residues. V shed 1 base and J shed 9 bases, with 12 bases lying between them. This CDR3 reads CASSQGTRKKAFF. The CDR3 DNA is TGTGCCAGCAGCCAAGGAACCCGAAAAAAAGCTTTCTTT.